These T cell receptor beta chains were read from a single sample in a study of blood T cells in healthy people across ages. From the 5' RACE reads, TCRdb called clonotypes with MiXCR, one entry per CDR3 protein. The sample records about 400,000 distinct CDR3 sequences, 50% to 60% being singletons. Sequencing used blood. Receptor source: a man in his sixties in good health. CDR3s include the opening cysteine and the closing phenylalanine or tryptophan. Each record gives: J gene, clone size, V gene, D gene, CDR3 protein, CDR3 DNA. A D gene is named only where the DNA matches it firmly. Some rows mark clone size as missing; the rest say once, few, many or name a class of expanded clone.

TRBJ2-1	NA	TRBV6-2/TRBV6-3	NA	CASSPFPLLVIGHEQFF	TGTGCCAGCAGTCCCTTTCCCTTACTAGTCATAGGGCATGAGCAGTTCTTC
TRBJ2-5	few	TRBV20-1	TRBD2	CSAKEGAGYYNEQYF	TGCAGTGCAAAGGAGGGAGCGGGGTATTACAATGAGCAGTACTTC
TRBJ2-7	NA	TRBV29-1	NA	CSVDIGVEQYF	TGCAGCGTTGATATAGGGGTCGAGCAGTACTTC
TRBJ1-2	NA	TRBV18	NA	CASSPSKDGSNGYTF	TGTGCCAGCTCACCCTCCAAGGACGGGAGTAATGGCTACACCTTC
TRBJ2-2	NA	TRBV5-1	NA	CASRQGDLSGELFF	TGCGCCAGCAGGCAGGGCGACCTAAGCGGGGAGCTGTTTTTT
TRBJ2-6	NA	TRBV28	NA	CASSLQGANVLTF	TGTGCCAGCAGCCTACAGGGGGCCAACGTCCTGACTTTC
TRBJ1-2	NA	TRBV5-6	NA	CASSLPGYGYTF	TGTGCCAGCAGCTTGCCGGGCTATGGCTACACCTTC
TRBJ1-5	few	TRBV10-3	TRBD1	CAISESGQGSQPQHF	TGTGCCATCAGTGAGTCTGGACAGGGGTCTCAGCCCCAGCATTTT
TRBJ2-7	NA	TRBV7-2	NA	CASSLAAERLRGYEQYF	TGTGCCAGCAGCTTAGCAGCTGAACGACTCAGGGGCTACGAGCAGTACTTC
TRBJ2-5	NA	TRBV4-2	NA	CASSQDGGGGETQYF	TGTGCCAGCAGCCAAGATGGGGGGGGCGGGGAGACCCAGTACTTC
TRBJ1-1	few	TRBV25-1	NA	CASTPQGLWPKEAFF	TGTGCCAGCACACCTCAGGGTTTATGGCCCAAGGAAGCTTTCTTT